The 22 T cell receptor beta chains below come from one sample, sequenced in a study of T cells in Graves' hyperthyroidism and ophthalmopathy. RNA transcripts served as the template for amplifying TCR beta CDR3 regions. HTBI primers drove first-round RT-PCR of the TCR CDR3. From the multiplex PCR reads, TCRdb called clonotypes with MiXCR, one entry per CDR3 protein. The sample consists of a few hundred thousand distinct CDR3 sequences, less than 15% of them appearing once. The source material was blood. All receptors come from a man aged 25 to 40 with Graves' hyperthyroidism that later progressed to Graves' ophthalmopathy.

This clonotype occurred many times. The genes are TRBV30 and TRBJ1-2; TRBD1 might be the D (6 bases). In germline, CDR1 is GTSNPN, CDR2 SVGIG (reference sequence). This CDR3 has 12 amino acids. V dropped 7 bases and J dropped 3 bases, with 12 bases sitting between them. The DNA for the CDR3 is TGTGCCTATAACAGGGCAGACTATGGCTACACCTTC. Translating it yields CAYNRADYGYTF.

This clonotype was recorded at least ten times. The CDR3 protein is CASSAPLAGAPNEQFF. CDR3 nucleotides: TGTGCCAGCAGCGCCCCCCTAGCGGGGGCCCCCAATGAGCAGTTCTTC. The chain is built from TRBV7-9 and TRBJ2-1, with 10 bases aligning to TRBD2. V dropped 5 bases and J dropped 6; count of bases not matched to a gene: 10. CDR3 length equals 16 residues. Germline V gives CDR1 SEHNR, CDR2 FQNEAQ (reference sequence).

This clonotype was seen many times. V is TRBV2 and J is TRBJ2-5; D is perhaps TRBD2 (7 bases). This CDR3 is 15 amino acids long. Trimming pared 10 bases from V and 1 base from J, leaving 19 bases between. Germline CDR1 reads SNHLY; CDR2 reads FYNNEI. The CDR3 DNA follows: TGTGCCAACTCCCGGGGGGCTCACGGCCAAGAGACCCAGTACTTC. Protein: CANSRGAHGQETQYF.

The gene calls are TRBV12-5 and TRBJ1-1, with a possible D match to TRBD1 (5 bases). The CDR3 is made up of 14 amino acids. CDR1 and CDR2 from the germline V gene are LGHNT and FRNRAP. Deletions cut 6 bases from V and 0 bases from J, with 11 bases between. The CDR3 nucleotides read TGTGCTAGTGGATCGGGGGGTTTGAACACTGAAGCTTTCTTT. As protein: CASGSGGLNTEAFF.

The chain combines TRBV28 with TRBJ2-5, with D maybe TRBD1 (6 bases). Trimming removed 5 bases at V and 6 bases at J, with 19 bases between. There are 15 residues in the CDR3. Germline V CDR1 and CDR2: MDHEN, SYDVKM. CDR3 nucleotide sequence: TGTGCCAGCAGTGACCGGGACACGGGTCCCCAGACCCAGTACTTC. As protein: CASSDRDTGPQTQYF.

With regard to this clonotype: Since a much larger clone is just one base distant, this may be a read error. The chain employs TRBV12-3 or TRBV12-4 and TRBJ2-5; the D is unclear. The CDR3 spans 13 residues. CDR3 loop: CAGSLVPWETQYF. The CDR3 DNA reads TGTGCCGGCAGTTTAGTCCCGTGGGAGACCCAGTACTTC.

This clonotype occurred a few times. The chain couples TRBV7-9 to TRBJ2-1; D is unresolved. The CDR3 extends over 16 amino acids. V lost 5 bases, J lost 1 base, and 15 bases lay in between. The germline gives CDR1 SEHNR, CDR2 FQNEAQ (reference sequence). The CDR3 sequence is CASSPTSGLSYNEQFF. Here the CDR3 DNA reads TGTGCCAGCAGCCCAACGTCCGGGTTGTCCTACAATGAGCAGTTCTTC.

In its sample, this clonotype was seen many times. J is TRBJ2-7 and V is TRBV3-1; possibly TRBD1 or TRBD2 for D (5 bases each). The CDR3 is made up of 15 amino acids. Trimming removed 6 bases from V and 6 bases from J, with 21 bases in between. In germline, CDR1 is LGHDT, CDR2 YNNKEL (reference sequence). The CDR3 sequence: CASSHPPAGTVEQYF. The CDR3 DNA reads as TGTGCCAGCAGTCATCCCCCGGCCGGGACGGTCGAGCAGTACTTC.

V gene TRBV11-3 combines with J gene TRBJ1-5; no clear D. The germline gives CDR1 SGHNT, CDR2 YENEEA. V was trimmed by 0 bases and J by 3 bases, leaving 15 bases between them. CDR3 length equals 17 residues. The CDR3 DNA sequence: TGTGCCAGCAGCTTAGAACAAATCCCCTTGTACAATCAGCCCCAGCATTTT. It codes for CASSLEQIPLYNQPQHF.

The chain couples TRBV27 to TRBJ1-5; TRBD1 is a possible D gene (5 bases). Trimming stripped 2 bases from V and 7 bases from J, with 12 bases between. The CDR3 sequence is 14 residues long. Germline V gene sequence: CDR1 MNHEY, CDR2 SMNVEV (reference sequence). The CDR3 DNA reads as TGTGCCAGCAGTTTAAGGCAGGGTCGACAGCCCCAGCATTTT. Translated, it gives CASSLRQGRQPQHF.

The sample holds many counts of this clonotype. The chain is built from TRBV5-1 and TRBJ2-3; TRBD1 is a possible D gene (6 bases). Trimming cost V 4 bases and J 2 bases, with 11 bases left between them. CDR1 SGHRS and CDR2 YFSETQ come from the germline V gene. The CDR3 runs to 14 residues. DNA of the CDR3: TGCGCCAGCAGCCCAGGGGACCCCACAGATACGCAGTATTTT. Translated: CASSPGDPTDTQYF.

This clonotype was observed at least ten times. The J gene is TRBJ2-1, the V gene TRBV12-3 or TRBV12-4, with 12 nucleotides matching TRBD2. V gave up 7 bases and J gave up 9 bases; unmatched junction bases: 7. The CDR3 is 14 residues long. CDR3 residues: CASKLAGGVTEQFF. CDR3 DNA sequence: TGTGCCAGCAAGCTAGCGGGGGGGGTTACTGAGCAGTTCTTC.

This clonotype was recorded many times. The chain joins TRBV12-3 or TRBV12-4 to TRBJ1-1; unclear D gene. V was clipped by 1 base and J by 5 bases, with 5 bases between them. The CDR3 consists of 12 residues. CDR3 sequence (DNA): TGTGCCAGCAGTTTAGAGGGAACTGAAGCTTTCTTT. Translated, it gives CASSLEGTEAFF.

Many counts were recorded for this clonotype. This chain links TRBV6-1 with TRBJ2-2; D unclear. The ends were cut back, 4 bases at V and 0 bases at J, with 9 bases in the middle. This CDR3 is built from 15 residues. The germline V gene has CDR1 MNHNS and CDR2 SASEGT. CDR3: CASSVGTSNTGELFF. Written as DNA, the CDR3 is TGTGCCAGCAGTGTAGGAACCTCGAACACCGGGGAGCTGTTTTTT.

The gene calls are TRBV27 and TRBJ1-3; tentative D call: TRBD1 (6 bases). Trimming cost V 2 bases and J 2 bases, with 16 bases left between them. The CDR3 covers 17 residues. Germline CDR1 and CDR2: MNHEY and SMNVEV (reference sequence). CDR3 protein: CASSLVSVQGPGNTIYF. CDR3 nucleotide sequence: TGTGCCAGCAGTTTAGTTAGTGTACAGGGACCTGGAAACACCATATATTTT.

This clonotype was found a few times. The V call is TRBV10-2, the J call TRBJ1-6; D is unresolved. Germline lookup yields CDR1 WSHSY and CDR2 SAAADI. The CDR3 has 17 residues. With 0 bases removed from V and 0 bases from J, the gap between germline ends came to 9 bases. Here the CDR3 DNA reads TGCGCCAGCAGTGAGTCGACACCTCACTCCTATAATTCACCCCTCCACTTT. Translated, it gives CASSESTPHSYNSPLHF.

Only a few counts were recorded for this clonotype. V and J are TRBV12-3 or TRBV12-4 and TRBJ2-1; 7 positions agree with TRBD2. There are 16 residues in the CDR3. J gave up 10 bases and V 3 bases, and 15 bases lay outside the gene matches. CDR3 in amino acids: CASSLGPLAVPEEQFF. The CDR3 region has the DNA TGTGCCAGCAGTTTGGGCCCCCTAGCGGTCCCGGAGGAGCAGTTCTTC.

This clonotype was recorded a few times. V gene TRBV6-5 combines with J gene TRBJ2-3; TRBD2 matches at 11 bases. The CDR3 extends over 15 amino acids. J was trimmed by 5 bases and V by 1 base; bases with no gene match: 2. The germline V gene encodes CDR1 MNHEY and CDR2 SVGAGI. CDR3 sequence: CASSYLAGGQDTQYF. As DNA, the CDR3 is TGTGCCAGCAGTTACTTAGCGGGGGGGCAAGATACGCAGTATTTT.

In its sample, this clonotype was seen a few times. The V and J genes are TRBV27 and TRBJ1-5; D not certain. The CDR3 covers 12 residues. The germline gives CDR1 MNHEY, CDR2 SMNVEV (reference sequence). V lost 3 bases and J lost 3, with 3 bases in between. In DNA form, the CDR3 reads TGTGCCAGCAGTTTCCACAATCAGCCCCAGCATTTT. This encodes CASSFHNQPQHF.

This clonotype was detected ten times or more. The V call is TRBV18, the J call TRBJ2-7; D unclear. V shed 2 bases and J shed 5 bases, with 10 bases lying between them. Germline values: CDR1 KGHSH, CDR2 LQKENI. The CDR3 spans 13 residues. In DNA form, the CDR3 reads TGTGCCAGCTCACCATGGTCTGGGGACGAGCAGTACTTC. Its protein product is CASSPWSGDEQYF.

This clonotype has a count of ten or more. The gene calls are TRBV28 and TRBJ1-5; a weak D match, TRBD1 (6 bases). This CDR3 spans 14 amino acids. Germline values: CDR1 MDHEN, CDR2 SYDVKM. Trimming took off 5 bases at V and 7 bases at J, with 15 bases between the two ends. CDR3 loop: CASSVGQSRQPQHF. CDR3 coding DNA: TGTGCCAGCAGTGTCGGACAGTCGAGGCAGCCCCAGCATTTT.

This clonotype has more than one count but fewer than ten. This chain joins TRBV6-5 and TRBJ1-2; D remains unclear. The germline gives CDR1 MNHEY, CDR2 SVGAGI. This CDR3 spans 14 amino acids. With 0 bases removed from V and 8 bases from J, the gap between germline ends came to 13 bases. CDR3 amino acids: CASSYSFSDRGYTF. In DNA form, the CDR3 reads TGTGCCAGCAGTTACTCGTTTTCCGACCGGGGCTACACCTTC.